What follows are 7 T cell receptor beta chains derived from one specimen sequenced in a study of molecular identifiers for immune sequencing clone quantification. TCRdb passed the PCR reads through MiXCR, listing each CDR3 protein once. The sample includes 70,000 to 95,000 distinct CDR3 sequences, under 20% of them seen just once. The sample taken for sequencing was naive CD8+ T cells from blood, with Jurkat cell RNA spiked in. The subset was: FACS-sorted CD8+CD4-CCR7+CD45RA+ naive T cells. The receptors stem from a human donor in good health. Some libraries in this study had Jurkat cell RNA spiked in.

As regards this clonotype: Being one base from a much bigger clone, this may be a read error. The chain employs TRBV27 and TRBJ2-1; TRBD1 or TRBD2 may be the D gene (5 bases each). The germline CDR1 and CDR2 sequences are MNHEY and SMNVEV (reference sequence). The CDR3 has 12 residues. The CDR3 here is CASSLLGDEKFF. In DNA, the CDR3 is TGTGCCAGCAGTTTATTGGGGGATGAGAAGTTCTTC.

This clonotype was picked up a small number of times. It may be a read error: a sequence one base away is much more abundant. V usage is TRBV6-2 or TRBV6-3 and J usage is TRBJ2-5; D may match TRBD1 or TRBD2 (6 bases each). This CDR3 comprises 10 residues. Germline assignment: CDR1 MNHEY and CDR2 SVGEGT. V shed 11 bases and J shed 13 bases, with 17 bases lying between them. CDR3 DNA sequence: TGTGCCGGTTCCGGGGGCAGGCCGTACTTC. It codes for CAGSGGRPYF.

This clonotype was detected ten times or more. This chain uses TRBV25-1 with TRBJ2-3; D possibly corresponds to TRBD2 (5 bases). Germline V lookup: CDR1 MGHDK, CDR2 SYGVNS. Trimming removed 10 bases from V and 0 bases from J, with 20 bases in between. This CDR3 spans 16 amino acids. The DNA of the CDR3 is TGTGCCACCCAGAGGGATTTCCCCACCAGCACAGATACGCAGTATTTT. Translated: CATQRDFPTSTDTQYF.

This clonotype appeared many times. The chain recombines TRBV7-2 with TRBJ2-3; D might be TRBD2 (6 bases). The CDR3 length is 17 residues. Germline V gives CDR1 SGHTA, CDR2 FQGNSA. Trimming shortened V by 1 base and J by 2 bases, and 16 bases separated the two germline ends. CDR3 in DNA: TGTGCCAGCAGCTTAGAATACCTAGCGCTAACCACAGATACGCAGTATTTT. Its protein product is CASSLEYLALTTDTQYF.

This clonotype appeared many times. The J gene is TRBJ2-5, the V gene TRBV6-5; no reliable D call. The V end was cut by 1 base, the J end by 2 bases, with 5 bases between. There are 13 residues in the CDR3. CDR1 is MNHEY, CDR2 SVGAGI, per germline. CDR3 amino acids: CASSYYGQETQYF. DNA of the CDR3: TGTGCCAGCAGTTACTATGGACAAGAGACCCAGTACTTC.

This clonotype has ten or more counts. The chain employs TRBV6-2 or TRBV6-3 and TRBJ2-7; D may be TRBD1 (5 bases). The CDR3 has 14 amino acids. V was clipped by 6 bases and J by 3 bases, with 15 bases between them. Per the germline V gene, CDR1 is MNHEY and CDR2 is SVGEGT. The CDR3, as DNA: TGTGCCAGCAGCGCAGGACACGGAGACTACGAGCAGTACTTC. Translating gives CASSAGHGDYEQYF.

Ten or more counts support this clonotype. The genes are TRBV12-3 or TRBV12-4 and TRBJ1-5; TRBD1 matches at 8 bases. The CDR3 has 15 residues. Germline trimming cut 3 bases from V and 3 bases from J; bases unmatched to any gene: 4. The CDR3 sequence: CASSFFRGPNQPQHF. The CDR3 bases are TGTGCCAGCAGTTTTTTCAGGGGGCCCAATCAGCCCCAGCATTTT.